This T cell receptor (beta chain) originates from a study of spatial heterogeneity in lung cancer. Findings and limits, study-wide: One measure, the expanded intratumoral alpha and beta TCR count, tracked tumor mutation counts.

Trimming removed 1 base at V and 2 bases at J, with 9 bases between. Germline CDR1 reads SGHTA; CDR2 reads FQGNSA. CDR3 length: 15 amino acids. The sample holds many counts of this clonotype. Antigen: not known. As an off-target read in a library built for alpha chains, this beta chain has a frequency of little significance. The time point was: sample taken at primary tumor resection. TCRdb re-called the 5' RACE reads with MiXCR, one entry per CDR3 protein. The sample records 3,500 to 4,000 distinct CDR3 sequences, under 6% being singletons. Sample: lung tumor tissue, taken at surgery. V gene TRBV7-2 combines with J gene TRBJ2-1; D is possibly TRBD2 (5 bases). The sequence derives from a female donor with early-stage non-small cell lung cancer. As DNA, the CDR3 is TGTGCCAGCAGCTTAGATTCGGGGACCTACAATGAGCAGTTCTTC. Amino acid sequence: CASSLDSGTYNEQFF.